In this sample, the clone carrying this TCR beta chain turned up many times. This record belongs to a study of T cells in Graves' hyperthyroidism and ophthalmopathy. Using RNA transcripts as the source, TCR beta CDR3 regions were amplified. The TCR CDR3 was amplified in a first-round RT-PCR using the HTBI primer set. TCRdb recomputed calls from the multiplex PCR reads with MiXCR, one row per CDR3 protein. The data show 500,000 to 700,000 distinct CDR3 sequences, 16% seen once. The CDR3 sequence is 12 residues long. The ends were cut back, 2 bases at V and 3 bases at J, with 5 bases in the middle. In germline, CDR1 is SGHTA, CDR2 FQGNSA.

The genes are TRBV7-2 and TRBJ2-7; D call uncertain. The origin of this receptor is a woman aged 18-30 years with Graves' hyperthyroidism. Sequencing was done on a sample of blood. Here the CDR3 reads CASSLNLYEQYF. The CDR3 coding sequence is TGTGCCAGCAGCTTAAACCTCTACGAGCAGTACTTC. The full variable domain, in which reference TRBV7-2 and TRBJ2-7 provide the parts outside the CDR3, is GAGVSQSPSNKVTEKGKDVELRCDPISGHTALYWYRQSLGQGLEFLIYFQGNSAPDKSGLPSDRFSAERTGGSVSTLTIQRTQQEDSAVYLCASSLNLYEQYFGPGTRLTVT.